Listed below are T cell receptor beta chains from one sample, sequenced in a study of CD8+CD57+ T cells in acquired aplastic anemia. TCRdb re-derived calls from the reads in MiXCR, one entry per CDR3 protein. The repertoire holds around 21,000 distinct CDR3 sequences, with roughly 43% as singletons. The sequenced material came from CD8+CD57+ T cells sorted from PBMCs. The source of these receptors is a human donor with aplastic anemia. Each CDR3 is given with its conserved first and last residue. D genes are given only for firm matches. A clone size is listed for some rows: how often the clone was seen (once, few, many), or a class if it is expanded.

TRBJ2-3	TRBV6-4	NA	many	CASSGEGSTDTQYF	TGTGCCAGCAGTGGCGAAGGGAGCACAGATACGCAGTATTTT
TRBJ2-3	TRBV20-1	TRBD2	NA	CSARDPPVSGTRGVRDTQYF	TGCAGTGCTAGAGATCCCCCCGTTAGCGGGACGCGGGGGGTTCGGGATACGCAGTATTTT
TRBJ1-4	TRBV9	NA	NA	CASSVGSNQNEKLFF	TGTGCCAGCAGCGTAGGATCCAACCAGAATGAAAAACTGTTTTTT
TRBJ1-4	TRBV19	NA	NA	CASRDRGSATTNEKLFF	TGTGCCAGTAGGGACCGGGGTTCGGCAACGACTAATGAAAAACTGTTTTTT
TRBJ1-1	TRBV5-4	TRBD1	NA	CASSSPGTGVNTEAFF	TGTGCCAGCAGCTCTCCCGGGACAGGGGTGAACACTGAAGCTTTCTTT
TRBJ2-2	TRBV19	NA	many	CASSIPRIENTGELFF	TGTGCCAGTAGTATCCCGAGGATTGAGAACACCGGGGAGCTGTTTTTT
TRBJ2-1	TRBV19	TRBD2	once	CASSIWIAGINEQFF	TGTGCCAGTAGTATCTGGATAGCGGGGATCAATGAGCAGTTCTTC
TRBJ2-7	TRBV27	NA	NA	CASSLSRGGEQYF	TGTGCCAGCAGTTTATCACGGGGTGGAGAGCAGTACTTC
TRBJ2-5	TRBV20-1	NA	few	CSASPMSVWETQYF	TGCAGTGCTAGCCCGATGTCCGTCTGGGAGACCCAGTACTTC
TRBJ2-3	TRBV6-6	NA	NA	CATRTGTDTQYF	TGTGCCACCCGGACAGGCACAGATACGCAGTATTTT
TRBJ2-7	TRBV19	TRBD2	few	CASSSGGSLSFEQYF	TGTGCCAGTAGTTCGGGCGGGAGCTTGTCGTTCGAGCAGTACTTC
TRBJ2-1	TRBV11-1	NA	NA	CASSYSQGYTEQFF	TGTGCCAGCAGCTATTCACAGGGTTACACTGAGCAGTTCTTC
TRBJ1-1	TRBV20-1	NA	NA	CSARDFVLTAFF	TGCAGTGCTAGGGACTTTGTTCTGACGGCTTTCTTT
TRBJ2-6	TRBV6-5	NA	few	CASIQPGANVLTF	TGTGCCAGCATCCAGCCTGGGGCCAACGTCCTGACTTTC
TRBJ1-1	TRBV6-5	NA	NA	CASSEGGYRWSEAFF	TGTGCCAGCAGTGAAGGGGGGTACCGATGGTCTGAAGCTTTCTTT
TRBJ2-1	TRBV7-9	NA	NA	CASTGGGEQFF	TGTGCCAGCACAGGGGGGGGAGAGCAGTTCTTC
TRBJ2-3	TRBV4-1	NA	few	CASSQGGLVRLGDTQYF	TGCGCCAGCAGCCAAGGGGGTCTCGTCAGGTTAGGAGATACGCAGTATTTT
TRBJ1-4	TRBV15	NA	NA	CATSRDHGNAEKLFF	TGTGCCACCAGCAGGGACCACGGTAACGCGGAAAAACTGTTTTTT
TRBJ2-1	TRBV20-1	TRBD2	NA	CSARDQSSGGWNEQFF	TGCAGTGCTAGAGATCAGTCTAGCGGGGGGTGGAATGAGCAGTTCTTC
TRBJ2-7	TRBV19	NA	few	CASSTSSRTPAYEQYF	TGTGCCAGTAGTACCTCAAGTCGGACACCTGCCTACGAGCAGTACTTC
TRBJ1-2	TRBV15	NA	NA	CATSRDGRASSNYGYTF	TGTGCCACCAGCAGAGACGGCAGGGCCTCCTCTAACTATGGCTACACCTTC
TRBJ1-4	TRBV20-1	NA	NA	CSARGLQTNEKLFF	TGCAGTGCTAGAGGCCTTCAGACAAATGAAAAACTGTTTTTT
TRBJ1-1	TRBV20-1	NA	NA	CSARDKDTEAFF	TGCAGTGCTAGAGATAAGGACACTGAAGCTTTCTTT